What follows are 27 T cell receptor beta chains derived from one specimen sequenced in a study of T cell repertoires in cytomegalovirus infection. TCRdb fed the reads into MiXCR, producing one record per CDR3 protein. This table holds 65,000 to 90,000 distinct CDR3 sequences, roughly 3.6% found once. The sequencing input was PBMCs. Every receptor here comes from a human donor in good health (CMV status not recorded). Some clones in this sample may be carry-over from other donors' samples.

In its sample, this clonotype was seen many times. V and J are TRBV15 and TRBJ1-6, with D unclear. V lost 5 bases and J 9 bases, leaving 8 bases between the germline ends. Germline V CDR1 and CDR2: LNHNV, YYDKDF (reference sequence). The CDR3 has 12 residues. Written as DNA, the CDR3 is TGTGCCACCAGCGTGAGTGGTTCACCCCTCCACTTT. This gives the protein CATSVSGSPLHF.

This clonotype showed up many times. The V gene is TRBV4-2, the J gene TRBJ2-7, with TRBD2 identical over 8 bases. V dropped 5 bases and J dropped 0; count of bases not matched to a gene: 6. There are 15 residues in the CDR3. Germline V gene sequence: CDR1 LGHNA, CDR2 YNFKEQ. The CDR3 DNA follows: TGTGCCAGCAGCACTACTAGCGGAAGCTCCTACGAGCAGTACTTC. It is translated as CASSTTSGSSYEQYF.

This clonotype was picked up many times. The genes are TRBV19 and TRBJ2-3; D is perhaps TRBD1 (5 bases). The length of the CDR3 is 13 residues. The V end was cut by 5 bases, the J end by 3 bases, with 9 bases between. Per germline, CDR1 LNHDA and CDR2 SQIVND (reference sequence). The CDR3 DNA reads as TGTGCCAGTAGTCCGTACAGGACAGATACGCAGTATTTT. This translates into CASSPYRTDTQYF.

This clonotype was recorded many times. V is TRBV4-3 and J is TRBJ1-2, with D unresolved. This CDR3 comprises 14 residues. Trimming cost V 0 bases and J 8 bases, with 13 bases left between them. The V gene's germline CDR1 is LGHNA and CDR2 YSLEER. CDR3 DNA: TGCGCCAGCAGCCAAGATTTGGCGGAATCGGGCTACACCTTC. Translated, it gives CASSQDLAESGYTF.

This clonotype was counted a single time. The rearrangement links TRBV6-4 to TRBJ1-6; D remains unclear. V lost 3 bases to trimming and J lost 4 bases, with 4 bases between them. The length of the CDR3 is 13 residues. Per germline, CDR1 MRHNA and CDR2 SNTAGT. The CDR3 region has the DNA TGTGCCAGCAGTGAGGAGTATAATTCACCCCTCCACTTT. It encodes CASSEEYNSPLHF.

This clonotype was seen ten or more times. The junction differs from germline at one of its ends, possibly a read error. CDR3 nucleotide sequence: TGTGTCAGCAGCCCGTACCCTCGGGGGGGTTACAATGAGCAGTTCTTC. Translation gives CVSSPYPRGGYNEQFF. The chain combines TRBV5-5 with TRBJ2-1, with TRBD2 matching 8 bases. The CDR3 runs 16 residues. Germline lookup yields CDR1 SGHKS and CDR2 YYEKEE (reference sequence).

This clonotype showed up many times. This chain links TRBV2 with TRBJ2-7; no definite D call. The CDR3 consists of 15 residues. V lost 2 bases and J 0 bases, leaving 11 bases between the germline ends. Germline CDR1 is SNHLY and CDR2 is FYNNEI. The CDR3 DNA sequence: TGTGCCAGCAGTGAAATGCGGCAGCCCTCCTACGAGCAGTACTTC. Its translation: CASSEMRQPSYEQYF. Looking up the rest from reference TRBV2 and TRBJ2-7 gives the full variable domain: EPEVTQTPSHQVTQMGQEVILRCVPISNHLYFYWYRQILGQKVEFLVSFYNNEISEKSEIFDDQFSVERPDGSNFTLKIRSTKLEDSAMYFCASSEMRQPSYEQYFGPGTRLTVT.

Details on this clonotype: One junction end disagrees with the germline gene, perhaps due to a read error. This chain's CDR3 is CVSSSKRDLTDTQYF. For the CDR3, the DNA is TGTGTCAGCAGTTCGAAACGGGACCTCACAGATACGCAGTATTTT. The chain joins TRBV12-3 or TRBV12-4 to TRBJ2-3; D could derive from TRBD1 or TRBD2 (5 bases each). CDR3 size: 15 residues.

This clonotype was observed many times. V and J are TRBV5-1 and TRBJ1-5; D is ambiguous. The CDR3 is 16 amino acids. Germline CDR1 reads SGHRS; CDR2 reads YFSETQ. The V end lost 0 bases, the J end lost 1 base, and 11 bases lay between the germline ends. The CDR3 region has the DNA TGCGCCAGCAGCTTGGCCTTGTGGGAAAGCAATCAGCCCCAGCATTTT. This gives the protein CASSLALWESNQPQHF.

This clonotype showed up many times. The rearrangement joins TRBV7-8 to TRBJ1-4; TRBD1 matches 8 bases. Germline CDR1 and CDR2: SGHVS and FQNEAQ. Germline trimming cut 1 base from V and 10 bases from J; bases unmatched to any gene: 8. This CDR3 is 15 amino acids long. CDR3 residues: CASSLDRTGRGKLFF. The CDR3, as DNA: TGTGCCAGCAGCTTAGACAGGACAGGGAGGGGAAAACTGTTTTTT.

This clonotype appeared many times. V is TRBV20-1 and J is TRBJ1-3, with 8 bases matching TRBD1. Germline V gene data show CDR1 as DFQATT and CDR2 as SNEGSKA (reference sequence). The CDR3 length is 14 residues. The V and J ends lost 5 bases and 3 bases, in that order; junction bases with no gene match: 6. In DNA form, the CDR3 reads TGCAGTGCTCTCCAGGGGGCTCTTGGAAACACCATATATTTT. It is translated as CSALQGALGNTIYF.

This clonotype is labeled as medium-sized. The V gene is TRBV7-2, the J gene TRBJ2-3; no firm D call. Germline-derived CDR1 and CDR2 are SGHTA and FQGNSA. The CDR3 is 14 residues long. V lost 1 base and J 4 bases, leaving 9 bases between the germline ends. The CDR3 nucleotides read TGTGCCAGCAGCTTAGAGTGGTCTTCAGATACGCAGTATTTT. This codes for CASSLEWSSDTQYF. The entire variable domain, with the rest obtained from reference TRBV7-2 and TRBJ2-3, is as follows: GAGVSQSPSNKVTEKGKDVELRCDPISGHTALYWYRQSLGQGLEFLIYFQGNSAPDKSGLPSDRFSAERTGGSVSTLTIQRTQQEDSAVYLCASSLEWSSDTQYFGPGTRLTVL.

This clonotype was detected ten times or more. The chain carries TRBV12-3 or TRBV12-4 and TRBJ1-4; D not resolved. The CDR3 covers 14 residues. Trimming removed 5 bases from V and 5 bases from J, with 12 bases in between. The CDR3 coding sequence is TGTGCCAGCAGTCGGCTGGGCGTAAATGAAAAACTGTTTTTT. Residues: CASSRLGVNEKLFF.

This clonotype showed up many times. CDR3 sequence: CASRPKTVENEKLFF. CDR3 DNA sequence: TGTGCCAGTAGACCAAAGACCGTTGAAAATGAAAAACTGTTTTTT. V usage is TRBV19 and J usage is TRBJ1-4; no reliable D call. Per the germline V gene, CDR1 is LNHDA and CDR2 is SQIVND (reference sequence). V lost 6 bases, J lost 5 bases, and 16 bases lay in between. There are 15 residues in the CDR3. Using reference TRBV19 and TRBJ1-4 for the parts outside the CDR3, the full variable domain is DGGITQSPKYLFRKEGQNVTLSCEQNLNHDAMYWYRQDPGQGLRLIYYSQIVNDFQKGDIAEGYSVSREKKESFPLTVTSAQKNPTAFYLCASRPKTVENEKLFFGSGTQLSVL.

Relative to its sample, this clonotype is medium-sized. The V gene is TRBV7-2, the J gene TRBJ1-6; 7 nucleotides align to TRBD1. CDR3 length: 15 residues. Losses at the gene ends were 4 bases for V and 10 bases for J; bases not matched to a gene: 10. Germline CDR1 SGHTA, CDR2 FQGNSA. The chain's CDR3 is CASSSRQGGGSPLHF. Written as DNA, the CDR3 is TGTGCCAGCAGCTCTAGACAGGGTGGAGGCTCACCCCTCCACTTT.

This clonotype was recorded many times. The chain links TRBV5-6 to TRBJ1-5, with TRBD1 as a possible D gene (5 bases). The CDR3 is 15 amino acids. Trimming shortened V by 4 bases and J by 2 bases, and 13 bases separated the two germline ends. From germline, CDR1 is SGHDT and CDR2 YYEEEE. DNA of the CDR3: TGTGCCAGCAGCCGGGGGGTTCTCGGCAATCAGCCCCAGCATTTT. This gives the protein CASSRGVLGNQPQHF.

The table lists this clonotype with many counts. This chain connects TRBV10-3 to TRBJ2-7; D may be TRBD2 (6 bases). This CDR3 is 14 amino acids long. Trimming cost V 3 bases and J 2 bases, with 11 bases left between them. Germline V gene sequence: CDR1 ENHRY, CDR2 SYGVKD. CDR3 region: CAISEGGGAYEQYF. The CDR3, as DNA: TGTGCCATCAGTGAAGGAGGAGGGGCCTACGAGCAGTACTTC.

There are many counts of this clonotype. The chain carries TRBV28 and TRBJ1-2; 7 bases match TRBD1. V shed 6 bases, J shed 4 bases, and the junction held 11 bases outside the gene matches. This CDR3 region has 15 residues. Germline V gives CDR1 MDHEN, CDR2 SYDVKM. CDR3 in amino acids: CASSSPTGRAYGYTF. The CDR3 region has the DNA TGTGCCAGCAGCTCCCCGACAGGGAGGGCCTATGGCTACACCTTC.

The table lists this clonotype with many counts. J is TRBJ1-5 and V is TRBV2, with D tentatively TRBD1 (6 bases). The CDR3 is 16 amino acids. Germline V gene sequence: CDR1 SNHLY, CDR2 FYNNEI. V dropped 7 bases and J dropped 2 bases, with 18 bases sitting between them. DNA of the CDR3: TGTGCCAGCACGAGAAACCAGGGGATTGGCAATCAGCCCCAGCATTTT. This sequence encodes CASTRNQGIGNQPQHF. Together with reference TRBV2 and TRBJ1-5, the CDR3 gives the full variable domain: EPEVTQTPSHQVTQMGQEVILRCVPISNHLYFYWYRQILGQKVEFLVSFYNNEISEKSEIFDDQFSVERPDGSNFTLKIRSTKLEDSAMYFCASTRNQGIGNQPQHFGDGTRLSIL.

This clonotype was counted many times. This sequence joins TRBV6-4 and TRBJ2-1; D unclear. The germline V and J ends were trimmed by 2 bases and 0 bases, with 14 bases remaining between them. Germline V lookup: CDR1 MRHNA, CDR2 SNTAGT. The CDR3 length is 17 residues. The CDR3, as DNA: TGTGCCAGCAGTGACGGGTGGGCTCCCGGCTCCTACAATGAGCAGTTCTTC. As protein: CASSDGWAPGSYNEQFF.

This clonotype was detected many times. This chain uses TRBV11-3 with TRBJ2-3, with 8 bases fitting TRBD1. Trimming removed 2 bases from V and 2 bases from J; junction bases left unmatched: 9. CDR1 and CDR2 (germline): SGHNT, YENEEA. The CDR3 runs 17 residues. CDR3 sequence (DNA): TGTGCCAGCAGCTTAAACGACAGGGGACGTTTCACAGATACGCAGTATTTT. This codes for CASSLNDRGRFTDTQYF.

This clonotype was picked up many times. The V and J genes are TRBV6-2 or TRBV6-3 and TRBJ2-3; D call uncertain. Trimming removed 5 bases from V and 6 bases from J, with 30 bases in between. The CDR3 runs to 19 residues. Germline CDR1 is MNHEY and CDR2 is SVGEGT. CDR3 in amino acids: CASSPHSEIHPIRMDTQYF. The CDR3, as DNA: TGTGCCAGCAGTCCTCACTCGGAAATTCATCCTATCAGGATGGATACGCAGTATTTT.

This clonotype was counted at least ten times. A much larger clone differs by one base, so this may be a read error. This chain uses TRBV11-3 with TRBJ1-1; D remains unclear. The CDR3 spans 13 residues. V lost 5 bases, J lost 0 bases, and 7 bases lay in between. Germline CDR1 SGHNT, CDR2 YENEEA. This chain's CDR3 is CASSVNMNTEAFF. The CDR3 coding sequence is TGTGCCAGCAGCGTCAACATGAACACTGAAGCTTTCTTT.

V and J are TRBV12-3 or TRBV12-4 and TRBJ2-1; no clear D. Trimming removed 4 bases at V and 5 bases at J, with 12 bases between. CDR3 length: 14 residues. For the CDR3, the DNA is TGTGCCAGCAGTTCCAGAACACCGAACAATGAGCAGTTCTTC. This encodes CASSSRTPNNEQFF.

This clonotype was detected many times. The chain recombines TRBV7-2 with TRBJ1-5; D is unresolved. The length of the CDR3 is 14 residues. The germline V gene encodes CDR1 SGHTA and CDR2 FQGNSA. The V gene lost 5 bases and the J gene lost 2 bases, with 10 bases spanning the gap. CDR3 in DNA: TGTGCCAGCAGCCCGTCCGGAGGCAATCAGCCCCAGCATTTT. This translates into CASSPSGGNQPQHF.

This clonotype was seen many times. The chain recombines TRBV25-1 with TRBJ2-2, with D perhaps matching TRBD2 (7 bases). The V end was cut by 5 bases, the J end by 7 bases, with 23 bases between. The CDR3 loop spans 17 amino acids. CDR1 is MGHDK and CDR2 is SYGVNS in the germline V gene. The CDR3 sequence: CASSPTGEGERHGELFF. CDR3 DNA: TGTGCCAGCAGTCCAACCGGGGAGGGGGAACGACACGGGGAGCTGTTTTTT. Combining the CDR3 with reference TRBV25-1 and TRBJ2-2 gives the whole variable domain EADIYQTPRYLVIGTGKKITLECSQTMGHDKMYWYQQDPGMELHLIHYSYGVNSTEKGDLSSESTVSRIRTEHFPLTLESARPSHTSQYLCASSPTGEGERHGELFFGEGSRLTVL.

The sample holds many counts of this clonotype. The rearrangement joins TRBV7-2 to TRBJ2-5; 13 bases agree with TRBD2. CDR3 length: 16 amino acids. Germline values: CDR1 SGHTA, CDR2 FQGNSA. V was pared by 3 bases and J by 4 bases, with 5 bases of the junction left unmatched. CDR3: CASSFRTSGGRETQYF. CDR3 coding DNA: TGTGCCAGCAGCTTCCGGACTAGCGGGGGTCGAGAGACCCAGTACTTC.